A single sample gave rise to the 26 T cell receptor beta chains below, sequenced in a study of Ad26.COV2.S vaccination and SARS-CoV-2 variants. Assay used: immunoSEQ multiplex PCR; TCRdb lists only in-frame clones, some missing. The top ten clones hold 4.5% to 5.5% of a sample with fewer than 400,000 clones, 75% to 90% of them seen once. Regarding treatment: approximately 18 received Ad26.COV2.S at low or high dose, single or two shots; about 5 received placebo; per-sample allocation not given. Sampling was performed 63 days after the first vaccine or placebo injection. Specimen: peripheral blood, collected in a trial of Ad26.COV2.S vaccine versus placebo. These receptor sequences come from a person between 18 and 59 years old who received the Ad26.COV2.S COVID-19 vaccine or a placebo.

The V and J genes are TRBV7-8 and TRBJ2-7; TRBD1 might be the D (6 bases). There are 15 residues in the CDR3. Trimming took 5 bases from V and 2 from J, leaving 16 bases between them. Germline CDR1 SGHVS, CDR2 FQNEAQ. The DNA for the CDR3 is TGTGCCAGCAGCCCATTCAGGGGACCAGCCTACGAGCAGTACTTC. It specifies CASSPFRGPAYEQYF.

This sequence joins TRBV6-2 or TRBV6-3 and TRBJ2-1; 9 positions agree with TRBD2. Trimming took 5 bases from V and 3 from J; bases not matched to a gene: 5. The germline CDR1 and CDR2 sequences are MNHEY and SVGEGT. The CDR3 contains 15 residues. The CDR3 DNA reads TGTGCCAGCAGTCTTCCTAGCGGGAACTACAATGAGCAGTTCTTC. This sequence encodes CASSLPSGNYNEQFF.

The chain couples TRBV6-2 or TRBV6-3 to TRBJ1-5; D unclear. Trimming shortened V by 5 bases and J by 1 base, and 6 bases separated the two germline ends. The germline gives CDR1 MNHEY, CDR2 SVGEGT. The CDR3 runs 13 residues. This CDR3 reads CASSPDSNQPQHF. The CDR3 nucleotides are TGTGCCAGCAGTCCAGACAGCAATCAGCCCCAGCATTTT.

The V and J genes are TRBV5-1 and TRBJ1-4; D is ambiguous. The CDR3 totals 14 residues. V gave up 4 bases and J gave up 6 bases, with 13 bases separating them. Germline CDR1 is SGHRS and CDR2 is YFSETQ. The CDR3 coding sequence is TGCGCCAGCAGCCGGGTGGGCCTAGATGAAAAACTGTTTTTT. Its translation: CASSRVGLDEKLFF.

This clone was picked up one time. V is TRBV6-2 or TRBV6-3 and J is TRBJ2-3, with D maybe TRBD1 (7 bases). Trimming pared 2 bases from V and 6 bases from J, leaving 21 bases between. CDR3 length: 17 amino acids. CDR1 MNHEY and CDR2 SVGEGT come from the germline V gene. The CDR3 loop reads CASSYLAQGGFEDTQYF. CDR3 bases: TGTGCCAGCAGTTACCTAGCGCAGGGGGGCTTTGAGGATACGCAGTATTTT.

The chain carries TRBV5-1 and TRBJ1-1; 7 nucleotides align to TRBD1. The CDR3 is 15 residues long. Germline CDR1 and CDR2: SGHRS and YFSETQ. With V trimmed by 0 bases and J by 3 bases, 5 bases remained unmatched. DNA of the CDR3: TGCGCCAGCAGCTTGGACCGGCAGGGGGACACTGAAGCTTTCTTT. Translating gives CASSLDRQGDTEAFF.

The rearrangement links TRBV4-1 to TRBJ2-7; possibly TRBD1 for D (6 bases). V was cut by 4 bases and J by 2 bases, with 15 bases left in between. The CDR3 spans 15 residues. CDR1 and CDR2 from the germline V gene are MGHRA and YSYEKL. The CDR3 DNA is TGCGCCAGCAGCCCGCTCGGACAGTCAGCCTACGAGCAGTACTTC. It specifies CASSPLGQSAYEQYF.

The CDR3 reads CASSSEGGHGYTF. CDR3 in DNA: TGTGCCAGCAGCTCTGAAGGGGGGCATGGCTACACCTTC. This chain uses TRBV5-4 with TRBJ1-2, with D perhaps TRBD1 (6 bases). The CDR3 sequence is 13 residues long. Germline CDR1 and CDR2: SGHNT and YYREEE (reference sequence). V lost 3 bases and J 6 bases, leaving 12 bases between the germline ends.

This clone was found once. The V and J genes are TRBV14 and TRBJ1-2; perhaps TRBD1 as D (6 bases). CDR1 and CDR2 from the germline V gene are SGHDN and FVKESK. The CDR3 has 13 amino acids. The germline V and J ends were trimmed by 4 bases and 3 bases, with 9 bases remaining between them. The CDR3 spells CASSLAGDYGYTF. In nucleotides, the CDR3 is TGTGCCAGCAGCCTTGCAGGGGACTATGGCTACACCTTC.

The chain couples TRBV3-1 (or the pseudogene TRBV3-2) to TRBJ1-2; 7 bases match TRBD1. Trimming removed 1 base from V and 1 base from J; junction bases left unmatched: 9. The germline CDR1 and CDR2 sequences are LGHDT and YNNKEL (reference sequence). The CDR3 covers 17 residues. The DNA of the CDR3 is TGTGCCAGCAGCCAAGTCGGAGGGGGCTCGGGTAACTATGGCTACACCTTC. Translated, it gives CASSQVGGGSGNYGYTF.

The chain couples TRBV18 to TRBJ2-7; D call uncertain. The length of the CDR3 is 13 residues. CDR1 is KGHSH and CDR2 is LQKENI in the germline V gene. V gave up 3 bases and J gave up 1 base, with 7 bases separating them. Written as DNA, the CDR3 is TGTGCCAGCTCACCCTCCCCGTCCTACGAGCAGTACGTC. Its protein is CASSPSPSYEQYV.

This clone was seen a handful of times. The V and J genes are TRBV5-4 and TRBJ1-2; 8 nucleotides agree with TRBD1. Unmatched junction bases numbered 0, after V lost 3 bases and J lost 2 bases. This CDR3 spans 13 amino acids. Germline V gene lookup returns CDR1 SGHNT and CDR2 YYREEE (reference sequence). CDR3 sequence (DNA): TGTGCCAGCAGCTGGACAGGGAACTATGGCTACACCTTC. Its translation: CASSWTGNYGYTF. The whole variable domain, remainder taken from reference TRBV5-4 and TRBJ1-2, is ETGVTQSPTHLIKTRGQQVTLRCSSQSGHNTVSWYQQALGQGPQFIFQYYREEENGRGNFPPRFSGLQFPNYSSELNVNALELDDSALYLCASSWTGNYGYTFGSGTRLTVV.

V is TRBV4-2 and J is TRBJ1-1, with D unresolved. The CDR3 is made up of 16 amino acids. The V gene's germline CDR1 is LGHNA and CDR2 YNFKEQ. Trimming shortened V by 0 bases and J by 4 bases, and 15 bases separated the two germline ends. The CDR3 DNA reads as TGTGCCAGCAGCCAAGAGATGAGGAATCGTGGCACTGAAGCTTTCTTT. Residues: CASSQEMRNRGTEAFF.

J is TRBJ2-1 and V is TRBV4-1, with 12 bases identical to TRBD2. This CDR3 has 14 residues. Germline trimming cut 6 bases from V and 7 bases from J; bases unmatched to any gene: 4. Germline values: CDR1 MGHRA, CDR2 YSYEKL. The DNA of the CDR3 is TGCGCCAGCAGTCTAGCGGGGGGGCATAATGAGCAGTTCTTC. Translation: CASSLAGGHNEQFF.

The rearrangement joins TRBV4-3 to TRBJ1-1, with a weak D call TRBD1 (5 bases). V was pared by 3 bases and J by 6 bases, with 17 bases between. This CDR3 has 15 amino acids. Germline V gene data show CDR1 as LGHNA and CDR2 as YSLEER. This chain's CDR3 is CASSQIGSGTPEAFF. The CDR3 DNA is TGCGCCAGCAGCCAGATTGGCTCCGGGACGCCTGAAGCTTTCTTT.

The CDR3 protein is CASGSRGRSNEQFF. Written as DNA, the CDR3 is TGTGCCAGCGGGAGCCGGGGTCGTTCCAATGAGCAGTTCTTC. V and J are TRBV7-9 and TRBJ2-1, with D maybe TRBD2 (5 bases). CDR3 length: 14 residues. Trimming shortened V by 8 bases and J by 6 bases, and 17 bases separated the two germline ends. Germline lookup yields CDR1 SEHNR and CDR2 FQNEAQ (reference sequence). The whole variable domain, filled in from reference TRBV7-9 and TRBJ2-1, reads DTGVSQNPRHKITKRGQNVTFRCDPISEHNRLYWYRQTLGQGPEFLTYFQNEAQLEKSRLLSDRFSAERPKGSFSTLEIQRTEQGDSAMYLCASGSRGRSNEQFFGPGTRLTVL.

The rearrangement joins TRBV7-9 to TRBJ1-3, with unresolved D. The CDR3 length is 17 residues. Trimming shortened V by 2 bases and J by 0 bases, and 14 bases separated the two germline ends. Germline CDR1 is SEHNR and CDR2 is FQNEAQ (reference sequence). The CDR3 region has the DNA TGTGCCAGCAGCTTAACCCGAGGGTTGGGCTCTGGAAACACCATATATTTT. Encoded protein: CASSLTRGLGSGNTIYF.

The rearrangement links TRBV6-2 or TRBV6-3 to TRBJ2-4; D is perhaps TRBD2 (6 bases). The length of the CDR3 is 21 residues. CDR1 MNHEY and CDR2 SVGEGT come from the germline V gene. The ends were cut back, 2 bases at V and 0 bases at J, with 26 bases in the middle. CDR3 nucleotides: TGTGCCAGCAGTTACGAAGGAGCTGAGCGGGCGATATTACTAGCCAAAAACATTCAGTACTTC. It translates to CASSYEGAERAILLAKNIQYF.

V and J are TRBV7-9 and TRBJ2-3; D is unresolved. The CDR3 covers 13 residues. Trimming left V 5 bases short and J 6 bases short, with 12 bases between. Germline values: CDR1 SEHNR, CDR2 FQNEAQ (reference sequence). The CDR3 DNA follows: TGTGCCAGCAGCAGACTGCCTAGGGATACGCAGTATTTT. This encodes CASSRLPRDTQYF.

The chain is built from TRBV6-5 and TRBJ1-3, with a tentative D call TRBD1 (6 bases). Per the germline V gene, CDR1 is MNHEY and CDR2 is SVGAGI. This CDR3 spans 15 amino acids. V lost 5 bases to trimming and J lost 3 bases, with 14 bases between them. The CDR3 DNA reads TGTGCCAGCAGTAAACTGGGGGGGCTTGGAAACACCATATATTTT. Translating it yields CASSKLGGLGNTIYF.

This clone was seen more than once but under ten times. The V call is TRBV2, the J call TRBJ1-5; possibly TRBD1 for D (5 bases). The CDR3 length is 14 residues. Germline CDR1 reads SNHLY; CDR2 reads FYNNEI. Trimming left V 4 bases short and J 7 bases short, with 14 bases between. The CDR3 region has the DNA TGTGCCAGCAGTGTAAGTCAGGGTTTCCAGCCCCAGCATTTT. This codes for CASSVSQGFQPQHF. Together with reference TRBV2 and TRBJ1-5, the CDR3 gives the full variable domain: EPEVTQTPSHQVTQMGQEVILRCVPISNHLYFYWYRQILGQKVEFLVSFYNNEISEKSEIFDDQFSVERPDGSNFTLKIRSTKLEDSAMYFCASSVSQGFQPQHFGDGTRLSIL.

This sequence joins TRBV10-3 and TRBJ1-5; D is ambiguous. Trimming left V 0 bases short and J 0 bases short, with 9 bases between. This CDR3 is 16 amino acids long. Germline CDR1 reads ENHRY; CDR2 reads SYGVKD. The DNA for the CDR3 is TGTGCCATCAGTGAGTCGGTGGCGGATAGCAATCAGCCCCAGCATTTT. Amino acid sequence: CAISESVADSNQPQHF.

This sequence joins TRBV6-2 or TRBV6-3 and TRBJ1-1; D not resolved. Trimming took off 5 bases at V and 4 bases at J, with 14 bases between the two ends. Germline CDR1 MNHEY, CDR2 SVGEGT. The CDR3 length is 14 residues. The CDR3: CASSLRAEVTEAFF. The CDR3 DNA follows: TGTGCCAGCAGTCTTCGGGCCGAAGTCACTGAAGCTTTCTTT.

V and J are TRBV7-8 and TRBJ2-3; D gene unclear. The CDR3 is 18 amino acids. V shed 3 bases and J shed 0 bases, with 19 bases lying between them. CDR1 is SGHVS, CDR2 FQNEAQ, per germline. Here the CDR3 reads CASSLSISGTISTDTQYF. The CDR3 bases are TGTGCCAGCAGCTTGTCCATCTCCGGCACGATTAGCACAGATACGCAGTATTTT. Variable domain in full (rest from reference TRBV7-8 and TRBJ2-3): GAGVSQSPRYKVAKRGQDVALRCDPISGHVSLFWYQQALGQGPEFLTYFQNEAQLDKSGLPSDRFFAERPEGSVSTLKIQRTQQEDSAVYLCASSLSISGTISTDTQYFGPGTRLTVL.

The V call is TRBV6-1, the J call TRBJ2-7, with TRBD1 as a possible D gene (6 bases). Germline CDR1 reads MNHNS; CDR2 reads SASEGT. V shed 2 bases and J shed 0 bases, with 17 bases lying between them. This CDR3 is 17 amino acids long. In nucleotides, the CDR3 is TGTGCCAGCAGTGAATGGGCCCTGACAGGTAGCTCCTACGAGCAGTACTTC. This sequence encodes CASSEWALTGSSYEQYF.

The rearrangement joins TRBV27 to TRBJ2-6; D not resolved. Trimming stripped 9 bases from V and 0 bases from J, with 9 bases between. CDR1 and CDR2 (germline): MNHEY, SMNVEV (reference sequence). The CDR3 has 14 residues. The CDR3 DNA is TGTGCCAGTCAAGAGTACTCTGGGGCCAACGTCCTGACTTTC. This gives the protein CASQEYSGANVLTF.